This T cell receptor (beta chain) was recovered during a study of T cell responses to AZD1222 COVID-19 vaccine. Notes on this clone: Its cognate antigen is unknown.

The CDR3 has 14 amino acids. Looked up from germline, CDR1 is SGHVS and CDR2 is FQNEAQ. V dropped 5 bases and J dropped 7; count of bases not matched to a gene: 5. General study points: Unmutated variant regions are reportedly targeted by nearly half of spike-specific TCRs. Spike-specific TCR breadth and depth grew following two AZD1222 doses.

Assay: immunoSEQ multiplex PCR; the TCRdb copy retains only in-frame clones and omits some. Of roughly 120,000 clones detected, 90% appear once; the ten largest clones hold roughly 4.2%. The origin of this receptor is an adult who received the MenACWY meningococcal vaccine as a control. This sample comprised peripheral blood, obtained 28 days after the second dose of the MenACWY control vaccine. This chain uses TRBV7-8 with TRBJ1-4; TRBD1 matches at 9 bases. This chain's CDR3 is CASSPRDRVEKLFF. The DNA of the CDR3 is TGTGCCAGCAGCCCACGGGACAGGGTTGAAAAACTGTTTTTT.